This T cell receptor (beta chain) was captured by sequencing in a study of cytomegalovirus exposure and HLA in healthy donors. This clone has more than one count but fewer than ten. The sample holds other DNA sequences that translate to the same CDR3. PCR employed 60 Vbeta and 13 Jbeta primers. Data came from immunoSEQ multiplex PCR; TCRdb stores just in-frame clones and leaves some out. The sample includes 95,000 to 150,000 clones, 78% of them seen just once. In germline, CDR1 is MNHNS, CDR2 SASEGT. V lost 6 bases and J lost 4, with 12 bases in between. The CDR3 covers 13 residues. Input material: PBMCs. J is TRBJ1-1 and V is TRBV6-1; D perhaps matches TRBD1 (5 bases). This receptor was obtained from a man aged 25 to 40 in good health and CMV-seropositive. CDR3 nucleotides: TGTGCCAGCAGAAGGGGAGGGAGCACTGAAGCTTTCTTT. It yields the protein CASRRGGSTEAFF.